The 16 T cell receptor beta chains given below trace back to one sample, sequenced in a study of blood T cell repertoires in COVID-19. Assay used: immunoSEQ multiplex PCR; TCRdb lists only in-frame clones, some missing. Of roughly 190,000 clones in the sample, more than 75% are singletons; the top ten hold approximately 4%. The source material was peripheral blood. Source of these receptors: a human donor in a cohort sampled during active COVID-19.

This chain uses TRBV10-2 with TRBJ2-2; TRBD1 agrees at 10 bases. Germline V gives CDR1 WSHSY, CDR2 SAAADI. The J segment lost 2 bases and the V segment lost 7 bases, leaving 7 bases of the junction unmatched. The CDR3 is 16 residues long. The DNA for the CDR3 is TGCGCCAGCAAAAGGACAGGGGGGGAAAACACCGGGGAGCTGTTTTTT. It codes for CASKRTGGENTGELFF.

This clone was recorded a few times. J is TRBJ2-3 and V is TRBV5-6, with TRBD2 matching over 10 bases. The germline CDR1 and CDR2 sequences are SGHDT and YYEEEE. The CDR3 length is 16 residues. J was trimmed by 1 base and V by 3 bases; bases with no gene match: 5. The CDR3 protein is CASSSRLAGRTDTQYF. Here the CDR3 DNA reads TGTGCCAGCAGCTCAAGACTAGCGGGCCGCACAGATACGCAGTATTTT.

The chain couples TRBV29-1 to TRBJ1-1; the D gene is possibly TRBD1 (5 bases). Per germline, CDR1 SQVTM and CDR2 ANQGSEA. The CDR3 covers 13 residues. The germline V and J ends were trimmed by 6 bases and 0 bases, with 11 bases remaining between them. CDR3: CSVLGTVNTEAFF. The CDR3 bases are TGCAGCGTCCTCGGGACTGTGAACACTGAAGCTTTCTTT.

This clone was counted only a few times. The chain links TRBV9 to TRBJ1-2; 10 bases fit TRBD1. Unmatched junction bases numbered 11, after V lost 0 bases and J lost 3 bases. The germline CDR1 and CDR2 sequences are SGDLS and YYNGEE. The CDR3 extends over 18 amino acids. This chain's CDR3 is CASSVVVLRDRGYYGYTF. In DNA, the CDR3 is TGTGCCAGCAGCGTAGTGGTTCTCCGGGACAGGGGATACTATGGCTACACCTTC.

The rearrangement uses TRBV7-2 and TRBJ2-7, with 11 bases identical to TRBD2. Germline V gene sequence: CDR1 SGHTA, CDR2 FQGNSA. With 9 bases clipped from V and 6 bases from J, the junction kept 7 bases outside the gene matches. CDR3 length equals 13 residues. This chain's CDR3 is CASTQLAGVEQYF. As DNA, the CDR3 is TGTGCCAGTACCCAACTAGCGGGGGTCGAGCAGTACTTC.

The CDR3 DNA reads as TGCGCCAGCAGCTTAGGGGGACACTCTGGAAACACCATATATTTT. Translated, it gives CASSLGGHSGNTIYF. The genes are TRBV5-1 and TRBJ1-3, with D maybe TRBD1 (6 bases). V lost 2 bases, J lost 0 bases, and 9 bases lay in between. Germline CDR1 reads SGHRS; CDR2 reads YFSETQ. This CDR3 has 15 amino acids.

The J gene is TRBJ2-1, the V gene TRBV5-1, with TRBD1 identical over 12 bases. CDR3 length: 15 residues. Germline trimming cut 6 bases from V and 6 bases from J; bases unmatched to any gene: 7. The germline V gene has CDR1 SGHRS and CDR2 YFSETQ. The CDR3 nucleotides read TGCGCCAGCATGGAGGGACAGGGGGCGATCAATGAGCAGTTCTTC. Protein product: CASMEGQGAINEQFF.

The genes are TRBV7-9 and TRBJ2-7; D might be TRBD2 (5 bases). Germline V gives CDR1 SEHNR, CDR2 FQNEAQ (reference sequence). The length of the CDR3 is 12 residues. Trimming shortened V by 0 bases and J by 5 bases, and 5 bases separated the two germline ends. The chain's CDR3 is CASSLAGDEQYF. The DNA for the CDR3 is TGTGCCAGCAGCTTAGCCGGGGACGAGCAGTACTTC.

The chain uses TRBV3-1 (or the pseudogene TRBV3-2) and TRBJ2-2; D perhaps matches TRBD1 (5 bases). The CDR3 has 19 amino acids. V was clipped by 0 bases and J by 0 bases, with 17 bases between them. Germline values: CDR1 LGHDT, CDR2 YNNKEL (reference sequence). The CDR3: CASSQDTLGRPSNTGELFF. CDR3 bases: TGTGCCAGCAGCCAAGATACGCTGGGGCGTCCCTCGAACACCGGGGAGCTGTTTTTT.

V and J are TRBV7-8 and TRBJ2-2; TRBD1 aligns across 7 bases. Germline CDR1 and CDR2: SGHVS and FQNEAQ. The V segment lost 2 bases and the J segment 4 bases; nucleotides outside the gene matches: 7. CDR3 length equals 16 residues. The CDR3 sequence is CASSLLVAGGTGELFF. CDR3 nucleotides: TGTGCCAGCAGCTTATTAGTGGCAGGGGGCACCGGGGAGCTGTTTTTT.

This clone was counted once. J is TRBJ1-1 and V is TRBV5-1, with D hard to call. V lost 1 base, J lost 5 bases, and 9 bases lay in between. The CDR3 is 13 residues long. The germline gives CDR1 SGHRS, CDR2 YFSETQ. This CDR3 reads CASSLSGETEAFF. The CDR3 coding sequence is TGCGCCAGCAGCTTGAGCGGGGAAACTGAAGCTTTCTTT.

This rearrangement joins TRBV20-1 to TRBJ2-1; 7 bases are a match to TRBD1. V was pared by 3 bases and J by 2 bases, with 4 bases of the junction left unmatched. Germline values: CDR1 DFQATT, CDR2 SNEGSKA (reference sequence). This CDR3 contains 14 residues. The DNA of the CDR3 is TGCAGTGCTAGTAAGGGGGCCCCCTACAATGAGCAGTTCTTC. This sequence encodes CSASKGAPYNEQFF.

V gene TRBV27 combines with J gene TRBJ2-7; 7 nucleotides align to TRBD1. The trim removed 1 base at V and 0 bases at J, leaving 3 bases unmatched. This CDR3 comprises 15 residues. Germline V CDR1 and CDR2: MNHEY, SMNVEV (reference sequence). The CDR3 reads CASSLWPGGSYEQYF. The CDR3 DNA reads TGTGCCAGCAGTTTATGGCCAGGGGGCTCCTACGAGCAGTACTTC.

The CDR3 DNA reads as TGCGCCAGCAGTGACCGGCGGGGGGGCACAGATACGCAGTATTTT. Protein: CASSDRRGGTDTQYF. The chain recombines TRBV10-2 with TRBJ2-3; 8 bases align to TRBD2. This CDR3 contains 15 residues. V lost 3 bases, J lost 1 base, and 3 bases stayed unmatched. Germline V gene data show CDR1 as WSHSY and CDR2 as SAAADI.

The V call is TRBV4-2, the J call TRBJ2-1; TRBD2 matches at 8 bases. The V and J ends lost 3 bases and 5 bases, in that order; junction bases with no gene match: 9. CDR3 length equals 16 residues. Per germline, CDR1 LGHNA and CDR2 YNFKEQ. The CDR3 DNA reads TGTGCCAGCAGCCATGAAAGCGGGAGTAGAAACAATGAGCAGTTCTTC. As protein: CASSHESGSRNNEQFF.

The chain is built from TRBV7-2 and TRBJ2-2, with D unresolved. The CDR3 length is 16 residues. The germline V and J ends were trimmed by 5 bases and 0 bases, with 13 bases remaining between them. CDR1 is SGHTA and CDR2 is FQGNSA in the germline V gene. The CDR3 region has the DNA TGTGCCAGCAGCGAGATGGGCCGGCCGAACACCGGGGAGCTGTTTTTT. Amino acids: CASSEMGRPNTGELFF.